This is a list of T cell receptor beta chains from one sample in a study of shared clonotypes between healthy human individuals. Sequencing used immunoSEQ multiplex PCR; TCRdb keeps in-frame clones, though not all of them. The sample has about 450,000 clones; roughly 77% are singletons. Source material: PBMCs. These receptors were collected from a woman aged 35 to 49 in good health. Some clones in this sample may be carry-over from other donors' samples. Both conserved end residues are part of each CDR3. The order of the fields is V gene, J gene, CDR3 protein.

v_gene: TRBV29-1; j_gene: TRBJ2-7; CDR3aa: CSVLVQGDEQYF
v_gene: TRBV10-2; j_gene: TRBJ2-7; CDR3aa: CATRTDSYEQYF
v_gene: TRBV5-6; j_gene: TRBJ2-7; CDR3aa: CASSRPTETYSYEQYF
v_gene: TRBV19; j_gene: TRBJ1-2; CDR3aa: CASRLLARDYYGYTF
v_gene: TRBV5-1; j_gene: TRBJ2-1; CDR3aa: CASSLFDRGRLAGGSNEQFF
v_gene: TRBV7-2; j_gene: TRBJ2-2; CDR3aa: CASSLKSGSWVGELFF
v_gene: TRBV9; j_gene: TRBJ2-3; CDR3aa: CASSPRLAPSTDTQYF
v_gene: TRBV27; j_gene: TRBJ2-7; CDR3aa: CASSSQIPTYEQYF
v_gene: TRBV6-1; j_gene: TRBJ1-5; CDR3aa: CASRRTGDNQPQHF
v_gene: TRBV5-1; j_gene: TRBJ2-3; CDR3aa: CASSSGTSPGTQYF
v_gene: TRBV28; j_gene: TRBJ1-2; CDR3aa: CASSFQPRYGYTF
v_gene: TRBV30; j_gene: TRBJ1-1; CDR3aa: CASISTGLNTEAFF
v_gene: TRBV5-6; j_gene: TRBJ2-1; CDR3aa: CASSSGQGAVDEQFF
v_gene: TRBV5-6; j_gene: TRBJ1-2; CDR3aa: CASSLGKNDGYTF
v_gene: TRBV5-1; j_gene: TRBJ2-7; CDR3aa: CASSPLVSHEQYF
v_gene: TRBV11-2; j_gene: TRBJ1-4; CDR3aa: CAPWCQRRWKLFF
v_gene: TRBV5-4; j_gene: TRBJ2-5; CDR3aa: CASSLLGETQYF
v_gene: TRBV18; j_gene: TRBJ2-3; CDR3aa: CASSPFSPTSGRAGADTQYF
v_gene: TRBV19; j_gene: TRBJ2-3; CDR3aa: CASSGGRLAESTDTQYF
v_gene: TRBV28; j_gene: TRBJ1-2; CDR3aa: CASRGSESGATF
v_gene: TRBV29-1; j_gene: TRBJ2-7; CDR3aa: CSGCPPGTYEQYF
v_gene: TRBV7-9; j_gene: TRBJ2-7; CDR3aa: CASSLETSNYEQYF
v_gene: TRBV18; j_gene: TRBJ1-5; CDR3aa: CASSPTGDSNQPQHF
v_gene: TRBV14; j_gene: TRBJ2-1; CDR3aa: CASSQRRSRGKGEQFF
v_gene: TRBV6-4; j_gene: TRBJ2-7; CDR3aa: CASSDGIIVGFSRELSYEQYF
v_gene: TRBV19; j_gene: TRBJ2-1; CDR3aa: CASSISGVNEQFF
v_gene: TRBV9; j_gene: TRBJ2-1; CDR3aa: CASSVVGSGTSGNNEQFF
v_gene: TRBV6-1; j_gene: TRBJ1-5; CDR3aa: CASKQGSVYQPQHF
v_gene: TRBV7-9; j_gene: TRBJ2-3; CDR3aa: CASSLVGSDTQYF
v_gene: TRBV5-1; j_gene: TRBJ1-2; CDR3aa: CASSPGRVDGYTF
v_gene: TRBV7-8; j_gene: TRBJ2-5; CDR3aa: CASSFKDGRPKETQYF
v_gene: TRBV5-1; j_gene: TRBJ2-5; CDR3aa: CASSSTQGLAEQETQYF
v_gene: TRBV2; j_gene: TRBJ2-5; CDR3aa: CASGYQETQYF
v_gene: TRBV30; j_gene: TRBJ2-7; CDR3aa: CATAGVYRGAYEQYF
v_gene: TRBV7-2; j_gene: TRBJ1-5; CDR3aa: CASSFYSDQPQHF
v_gene: TRBV15; j_gene: TRBJ2-7; CDR3aa: CATSRVGGLLYEQYF
v_gene: TRBV28; j_gene: TRBJ1-1; CDR3aa: CASRGGGGNTEAFF
v_gene: TRBV15; j_gene: TRBJ1-1; CDR3aa: CATSRDPGIGSEAFF
v_gene: TRBV6-1; j_gene: TRBJ2-1; CDR3aa: CASSEGIAGGFEQFF
v_gene: TRBV6-1; j_gene: TRBJ2-5; CDR3aa: CASSEAGETQYF
v_gene: TRBV10-3; j_gene: TRBJ1-2; CDR3aa: CAISERWQGAVYGYTF
v_gene: TRBV18; j_gene: TRBJ2-2; CDR3aa: CASSPRSGGELFF